These T cell receptor beta chains were read from a single sample in a study of cytomegalovirus exposure and HLA in healthy donors. Method: immunoSEQ multiplex PCR; TCRdb's copy keeps in-frame clones and lacks some. Here the sample spans roughly 120,000 clones, around three quarters being singletons. Material: PBMCs. The receptor source for this set is a woman between 35 and 50 years old in good health and CMV-seropositive. The conserved cysteine and the conserved F or W are not part of the CDR3 here.

J gene: TRBJ1-2
V gene: TRBV4-1
CDR3 protein: ASSQDLSDRVDYGYT

J gene: TRBJ1-1
V gene: TRBV9
CDR3 protein: ASSVAVQGEAF

J gene: TRBJ2-7
V gene: TRBV5-4
CDR3 protein: ASSLSPDSSYEQY

J gene: TRBJ2-7
V gene: TRBV5-6
CDR3 protein: ASSPPRTDSYEQY

J gene: TRBJ2-7
V gene: TRBV5-1
CDR3 protein: ASSSQLLDEQY

J gene: TRBJ2-1
V gene: TRBV7-9
CDR3 protein: ASSLGTGLGGEQF

J gene: TRBJ2-7
V gene: TRBV4-1
CDR3 protein: ASSPGTGASEQY

J gene: TRBJ1-6
V gene: TRBV9
CDR3 protein: ASSVDRQFNSPLH

J gene: TRBJ2-2
V gene: TRBV4-3
CDR3 protein: ASSQEPGAGELF

J gene: TRBJ1-4
V gene: TRBV19
CDR3 protein: ASSSPGTGEEKLF

J gene: TRBJ2-2
V gene: TRBV10-1
CDR3 protein: ASSESLGDRGDTGELF

J gene: TRBJ2-6
V gene: TRBV19
CDR3 protein: ASSAVTSGANVLT

J gene: TRBJ1-6
V gene: TRBV7-3
CDR3 protein: ASSANRLSNSPLH

J gene: TRBJ2-2
V gene: TRBV4-3
CDR3 protein: ASSQDRTGETGELF

J gene: TRBJ1-6
V gene: TRBV30
CDR3 protein: AWTGGSSPLH

J gene: TRBJ1-4
V gene: TRBV9
CDR3 protein: ASSVATGPNEKLF

J gene: TRBJ1-4
V gene: TRBV9
CDR3 protein: ASSVSGTVNEKLF

J gene: TRBJ2-7
V gene: TRBV4-1
CDR3 protein: ASSQDRDRDYEQY

J gene: TRBJ2-5
V gene: TRBV7-2
CDR3 protein: ASSRKTGDETQY

J gene: TRBJ2-7
V gene: TRBV19
CDR3 protein: ASSFGTIYEQY